The sample holds a few counts of the clone carrying this TCR beta chain. As yet, its antigen is unknown. These data are taken from a study of blood T cells in healthy people across ages. Study in general: Researchers report that template switching captured about one barcoded beta molecule per two T cells. General study findings and limits: Both higher diversity and more naive CD4+ cells marked long-lived donors when set against aged donors.

Samples had at least 6 million PBMCs isolated from them. A J-beta primer mix and a sample-barcoded 5' primer were used in a second PCR of about 6 to 12 cycles. Template switching added a 12-random-nucleotide identifier to every cDNA molecule. TCRdb independently ran MiXCR on the 5' RACE reads; one entry per CDR3 protein. This sample has 1.5 million to 1.9 million distinct CDR3 sequences, with approximately 39% found just once. This CDR3 has 15 residues. V gave up 0 bases and J gave up 8 bases, with 14 bases separating them. Germline assignment: CDR1 SEHNR and CDR2 FQNEAQ (reference sequence). This sequence originates from a woman aged 18 to 35 in good health. The chain carries TRBV7-9 and TRBJ2-1, with a weak D call TRBD2 (5 bases). The sample comprised blood. The CDR3 loop reads CASSLARLNQHEQFF. The CDR3 DNA is TGTGCCAGCAGCTTAGCCCGACTAAATCAACATGAGCAGTTCTTC. The full variable domain, its missing parts supplied by reference TRBV7-9 and TRBJ2-1, is DTGVSQNPRHKITKRGQNVTFRCDPISEHNRLYWYRQTLGQGPEFLTYFQNEAQLEKSRLLSDRFSAERPKGSFSTLEIQRTEQGDSAMYLCASSLARLNQHEQFFGPGTRLTVL.